This T cell receptor (beta chain) was obtained from a study of cytomegalovirus exposure and HLA in healthy donors. Regarding the study as a whole: Researchers catalogued approximately 170 TCR beta chains as cytomegalovirus-associated. Clusters of TCRs from the first cohort tended to co-occur in the 95 to 150 validation repertoires (as a later analysis found). Generally TCR sequences proved uncommon, though certain public TCRs appeared in numerous donors.

Repertoires were generated with immunoSEQ multiplex PCR, while TCRdb's copy carries only in-frame clones and drops some. The sample includes fewer than 150,000 clones, around 90% seen only once; the top ten take 7.5% to 10%. Comments on this clone: Its antigen is undetermined. The junction does not match germline at one end; this may be a read error.

This CDR3 comprises 13 residues. Germline lookup yields CDR1 SNHLY and CDR2 FYNNEI. Sequencing was performed on PBMCs. The chain joins TRBV2 to TRBJ2-2, with D unresolved. The clonotype was recovered from a woman between 18 and 29 years old in good health and CMV-seropositive. CDR3 in amino acids: CASGELNTGELFF. The CDR3 DNA follows: TGTGCCAGCGGTGAACTGAACACCGGGGAGCTGTTTTTT.